Below are 10 T cell receptor beta chains sequenced from a single sample in a study of PD-1 blockade in mismatch repair-deficient tumors. The repertoire was sequenced with immunoSEQ multiplex PCR; TCRdb's copy has only in-frame clones and lacks some. Of under 95,000 clones in the sample, about 82% are singletons; the top ten hold less than 6.5%. Sequences were derived from peripheral blood, sampled 44 weeks after starting pembrolizumab. The receptors were sampled from an adult with mismatch repair-deficient cancer.

This chain links TRBV19 with TRBJ1-1; 9 bases map to TRBD1. Germline-derived CDR1 and CDR2 are LNHDA and SQIVND (reference sequence). The trim removed 2 bases at V and 5 bases at J, leaving 12 bases unmatched. The CDR3 runs 17 residues. CDR3 in amino acids: CASSIYPSNRGRTEAFF. Here the CDR3 DNA reads TGTGCCAGTAGTATATATCCCTCCAACAGGGGGCGAACTGAAGCTTTCTTT.

The gene calls are TRBV14 and TRBJ2-1; D call uncertain. V shed 1 base and J shed 7 bases, with 8 bases lying between them. The CDR3 is 13 amino acids. Germline V gene data show CDR1 as SGHDN and CDR2 as FVKESK. CDR3 in amino acids: CASSQVAGNEQFF. CDR3 in DNA: TGTGCCAGCAGCCAAGTGGCTGGGAATGAGCAGTTCTTC. Using reference TRBV14 and TRBJ2-1 for the parts outside the CDR3, the full variable domain is EAGVTQFPSHSVIEKGQTVTLRCDPISGHDNLYWYRRVMGKEIKFLLHFVKESKQDESGMPNNRFLAERTGGTYSTLKVQPAELEDSGVYFCASSQVAGNEQFFGPGTRLTVL.

The count of this clone is one. The chain is built from TRBV6-5 and TRBJ2-5; 10 nucleotides align to TRBD1. V was clipped by 0 bases and J by 2 bases; unmatched bases: 3. Per germline, CDR1 MNHEY and CDR2 SVGAGI. There are 16 residues in the CDR3. CDR3 nucleotide sequence: TGTGCCAGCAGTTACTCGGGACAGGGGATACAAGAGACCCAGTACTTC. Translating gives CASSYSGQGIQETQYF.

The V call is TRBV2, the J call TRBJ2-1; D is unclear. Trimming cost V 4 bases and J 3 bases, with 16 bases left between them. Germline V gene sequence: CDR1 SNHLY, CDR2 FYNNEI. CDR3 length equals 16 residues. DNA for the CDR3: TGTGCCAGCAGTGGCATGCCATTCTTACTCTACAATGAGCAGTTCTTC. Its protein is CASSGMPFLLYNEQFF.

This clone has more than one count but fewer than ten. The chain recombines TRBV7-2 with TRBJ1-5; possible D gene TRBD1, 6 bases. Germline V gives CDR1 SGHTA, CDR2 FQGNSA. CDR3 length: 16 residues. The ends were cut back, 5 bases at V and 4 bases at J, with 18 bases in the middle. The CDR3 loop is CASSPQSGGPNQPQHF. The CDR3, as DNA: TGTGCCAGCAGCCCTCAATCGGGGGGCCCAAATCAGCCCCAGCATTTT.

The chain has TRBV7-2 and TRBJ2-7; 7 bases align to TRBD2. After removal of 4 bases from V and 3 bases from J, the junction contained 9 bases not matched to a gene. Germline lookup yields CDR1 SGHTA and CDR2 FQGNSA. The CDR3 consists of 15 residues. The CDR3 reads CASSSASGANYEQYF. The CDR3 nucleotides read TGTGCCAGCAGCTCCGCTAGCGGAGCCAACTACGAGCAGTACTTC.

This clone has a handful of counts. The rearrangement joins TRBV7-9 to TRBJ1-5; 7 positions match TRBD1. The germline V gene has CDR1 SEHNR and CDR2 FQNEAQ (reference sequence). The trim removed 7 bases at V and 6 bases at J, leaving 3 bases unmatched. The CDR3 has 12 residues. CDR3 sequence (DNA): TGTGCCAGCACCCAGGGGGGTCAGCCCCAGCATTTT. Its translation is CASTQGGQPQHF.

This clone is a singleton in its sample. The V call is TRBV7-2, the J call TRBJ2-1; tentatively, D is TRBD2 (6 bases). Germline V gene lookup returns CDR1 SGHTA and CDR2 FQGNSA. The CDR3 runs 15 residues. V was trimmed by 5 bases and J by 10 bases, leaving 21 bases between them. The CDR3 region is CASSLPRDGGGEQFF. The CDR3 region has the DNA TGTGCCAGCAGCCTGCCGCGGGACGGAGGAGGGGAGCAGTTCTTC.

CDR3 DNA: TGTGCCAGCAGTTACCACAGGCTAGCGGGAGCGGGCGAGCAGTACTTC. This sequence encodes CASSYHRLAGAGEQYF. This sequence joins TRBV6-5 and TRBJ2-7; 10 nucleotides align to TRBD2. After removal of 2 bases from V and 6 bases from J, the junction contained 10 bases not matched to a gene. Germline V CDR1 and CDR2: MNHEY, SVGAGI. There are 16 residues in the CDR3.

The chain has TRBV5-4 and TRBJ2-5; D remains ambiguous. This CDR3 has 14 amino acids. V lost 2 bases to trimming and J lost 7 bases, with 15 bases between them. Germline lookup yields CDR1 SGHNT and CDR2 YYREEE (reference sequence). In nucleotides, the CDR3 is TGTGCCAGCAGCTTAATCGGTGGATTGGGGACCCAGTACTTC. It is translated as CASSLIGGLGTQYF.